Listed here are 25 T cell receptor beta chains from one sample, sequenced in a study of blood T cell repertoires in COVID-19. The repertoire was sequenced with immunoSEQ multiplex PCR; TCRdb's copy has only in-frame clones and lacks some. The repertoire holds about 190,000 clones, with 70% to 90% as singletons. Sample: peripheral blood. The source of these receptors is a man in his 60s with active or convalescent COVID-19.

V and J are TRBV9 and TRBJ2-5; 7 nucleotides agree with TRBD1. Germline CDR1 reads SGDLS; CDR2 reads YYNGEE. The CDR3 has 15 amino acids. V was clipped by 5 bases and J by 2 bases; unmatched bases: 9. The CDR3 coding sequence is TGTGCCAGCAGTCACGGGACAGCATATCAAGAGACCCAGTACTTC. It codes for CASSHGTAYQETQYF. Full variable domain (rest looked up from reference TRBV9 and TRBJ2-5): DSGVTQTPKHLITATGQRVTLRCSPRSGDLSVYWYQQSLDQGLQFLIQYYNGEERAKGNILERFSAQQFPDLHSELNLSSLELGDSALYFCASSHGTAYQETQYFGPGTRLLVL.

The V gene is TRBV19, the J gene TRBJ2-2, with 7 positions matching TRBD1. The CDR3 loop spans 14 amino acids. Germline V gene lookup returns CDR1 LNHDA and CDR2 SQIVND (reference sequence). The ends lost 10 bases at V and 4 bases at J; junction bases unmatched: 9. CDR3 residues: CATRGRQGTGELFF. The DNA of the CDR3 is TGTGCCACCCGAGGTCGACAGGGCACCGGGGAGCTGTTTTTT.

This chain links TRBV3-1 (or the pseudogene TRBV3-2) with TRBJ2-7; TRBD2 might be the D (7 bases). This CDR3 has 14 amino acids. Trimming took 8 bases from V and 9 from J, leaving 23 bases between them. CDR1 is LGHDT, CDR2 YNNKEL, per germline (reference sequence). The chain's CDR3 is CASATRGGVSRQYF. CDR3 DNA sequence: TGTGCCAGCGCCACTCGAGGGGGGGTCTCCCGGCAGTACTTC.

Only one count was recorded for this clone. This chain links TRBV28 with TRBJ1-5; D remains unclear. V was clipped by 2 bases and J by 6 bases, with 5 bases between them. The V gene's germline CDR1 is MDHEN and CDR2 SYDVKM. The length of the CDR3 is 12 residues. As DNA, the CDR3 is TGTGCCAGCAGTTTAGTTCTTCAGCCCCAGCATTTT. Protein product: CASSLVLQPQHF.

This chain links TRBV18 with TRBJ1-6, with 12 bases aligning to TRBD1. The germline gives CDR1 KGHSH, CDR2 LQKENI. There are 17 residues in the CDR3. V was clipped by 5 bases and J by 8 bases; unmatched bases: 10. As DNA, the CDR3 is TGTGCCAGCTCATGGGGACAGGGGGCCGTGTCTGATTCACCCCTCCACTTT. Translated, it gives CASSWGQGAVSDSPLHF. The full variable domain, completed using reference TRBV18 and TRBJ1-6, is NAGVMQNPRHLVRRRGQEARLRCSPMKGHSHVYWYRQLPEEGLKFMVYLQKENIIDESGMPKERFSAEFPKEGPSILRIQQVVRGDSAAYFCASSWGQGAVSDSPLHFGNGTRLTVT.

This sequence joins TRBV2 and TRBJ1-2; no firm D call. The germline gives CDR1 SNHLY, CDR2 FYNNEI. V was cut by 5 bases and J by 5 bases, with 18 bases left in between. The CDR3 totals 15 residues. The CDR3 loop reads CASSFSGTSPYGYTF. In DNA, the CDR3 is TGTGCCAGCAGTTTCTCCGGTACTTCGCCATATGGCTACACCTTC.

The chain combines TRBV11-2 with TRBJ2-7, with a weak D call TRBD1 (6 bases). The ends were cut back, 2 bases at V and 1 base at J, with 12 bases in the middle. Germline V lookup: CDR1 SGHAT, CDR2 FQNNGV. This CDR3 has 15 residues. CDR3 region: CASSLSRDTSYEQYF. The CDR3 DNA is TGTGCCAGCAGCTTATCCCGGGACACTTCCTACGAGCAGTACTTC.

This chain's CDR3 is CASSPGTGYNQPQHF. CDR3 DNA: TGCGCCAGCAGCCCCGGGACAGGGTACAATCAGCCCCAGCATTTT. The V call is TRBV4-1, the J call TRBJ1-5, with 9 positions matching TRBD1. J gave up 3 bases and V 4 bases, and 4 bases lay outside the gene matches. The CDR3 has 15 amino acids. Germline V gene sequence: CDR1 MGHRA, CDR2 YSYEKL.

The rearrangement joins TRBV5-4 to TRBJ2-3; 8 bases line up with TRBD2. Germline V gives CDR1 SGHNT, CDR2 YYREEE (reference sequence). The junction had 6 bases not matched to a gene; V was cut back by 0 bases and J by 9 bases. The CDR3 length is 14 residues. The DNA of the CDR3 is TGTGCCAGCAGCTTGGAAGCGGGGGAGGGGACGCAGTATTTT. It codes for CASSLEAGEGTQYF.

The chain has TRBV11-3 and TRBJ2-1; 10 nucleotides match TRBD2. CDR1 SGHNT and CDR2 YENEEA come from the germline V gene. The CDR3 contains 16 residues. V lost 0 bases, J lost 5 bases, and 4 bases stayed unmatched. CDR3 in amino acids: CASSLDEAGGNNEQFF. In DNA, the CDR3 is TGTGCCAGCAGCTTAGATGAAGCGGGGGGGAACAATGAGCAGTTCTTC.

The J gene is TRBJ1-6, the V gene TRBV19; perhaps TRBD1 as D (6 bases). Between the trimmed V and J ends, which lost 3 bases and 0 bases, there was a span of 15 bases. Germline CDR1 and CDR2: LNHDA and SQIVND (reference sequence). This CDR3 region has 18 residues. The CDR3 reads CASSIQTGRSSYNSPLHF. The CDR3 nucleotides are TGTGCCAGTAGTATTCAGACAGGCCGTAGCTCCTATAATTCACCCCTCCACTTT.

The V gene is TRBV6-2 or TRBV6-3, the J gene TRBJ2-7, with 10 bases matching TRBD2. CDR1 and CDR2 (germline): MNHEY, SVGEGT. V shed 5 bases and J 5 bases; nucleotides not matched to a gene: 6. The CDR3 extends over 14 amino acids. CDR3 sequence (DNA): TGTGCCAGCAGTCAGCGGGGGGGTAGGCACGAGCAGTACTTC. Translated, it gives CASSQRGGRHEQYF.

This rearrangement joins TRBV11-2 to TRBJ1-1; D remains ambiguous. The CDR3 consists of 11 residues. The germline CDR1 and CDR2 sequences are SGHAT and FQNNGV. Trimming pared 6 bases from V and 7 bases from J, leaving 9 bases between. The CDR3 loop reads CASRAGLEAFF. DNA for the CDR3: TGTGCCAGCAGGGCGGGCCTTGAAGCTTTCTTT.

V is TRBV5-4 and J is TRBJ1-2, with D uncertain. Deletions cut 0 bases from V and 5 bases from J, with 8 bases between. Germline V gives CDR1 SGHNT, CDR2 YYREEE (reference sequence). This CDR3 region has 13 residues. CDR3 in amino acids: CASSLESTYGYTF. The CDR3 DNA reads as TGTGCCAGCAGCTTGGAGTCTACTTATGGCTACACCTTC.

This CDR3 reads CASSEFGTGLGDGYTF. For the CDR3, the DNA is TGTGCCAGCTCAGAGTTTGGGACAGGGTTAGGCGATGGCTACACCTTC. The chain joins TRBV18 to TRBJ1-2; 9 nucleotides agree with TRBD1. Germline V gene data show CDR1 as KGHSH and CDR2 as LQKENI. Trimming removed 5 bases from V and 6 bases from J; junction bases left unmatched: 13. The CDR3 has 16 residues.

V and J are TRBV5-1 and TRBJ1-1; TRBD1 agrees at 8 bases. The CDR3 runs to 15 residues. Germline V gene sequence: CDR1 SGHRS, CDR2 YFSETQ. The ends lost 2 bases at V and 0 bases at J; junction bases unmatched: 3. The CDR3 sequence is CASSFGQGVNTEAFF. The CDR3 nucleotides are TGCGCCAGCAGCTTTGGACAGGGCGTGAACACTGAAGCTTTCTTT.

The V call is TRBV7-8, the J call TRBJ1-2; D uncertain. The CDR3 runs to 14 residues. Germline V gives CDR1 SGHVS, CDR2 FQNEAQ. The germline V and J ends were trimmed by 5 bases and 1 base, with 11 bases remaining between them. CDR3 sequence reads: CASSPDTFNYGYTF. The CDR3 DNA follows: TGTGCCAGCAGCCCCGACACCTTTAACTATGGCTACACCTTC.

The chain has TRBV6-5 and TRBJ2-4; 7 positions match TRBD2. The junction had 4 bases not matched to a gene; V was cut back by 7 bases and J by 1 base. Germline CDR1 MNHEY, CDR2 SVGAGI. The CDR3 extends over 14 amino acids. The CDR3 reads CASKNGGAKNIQYF. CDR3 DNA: TGTGCCAGCAAGAACGGGGGGGCCAAAAACATTCAGTACTTC.

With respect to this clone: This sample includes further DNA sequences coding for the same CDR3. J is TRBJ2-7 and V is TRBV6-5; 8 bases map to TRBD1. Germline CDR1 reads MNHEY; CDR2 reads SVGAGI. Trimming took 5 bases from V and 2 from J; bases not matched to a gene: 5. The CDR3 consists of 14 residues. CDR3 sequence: CASSTGTGTYEQYF. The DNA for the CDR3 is TGTGCCAGCAGTACCGGGACAGGTACCTACGAGCAGTACTTC.

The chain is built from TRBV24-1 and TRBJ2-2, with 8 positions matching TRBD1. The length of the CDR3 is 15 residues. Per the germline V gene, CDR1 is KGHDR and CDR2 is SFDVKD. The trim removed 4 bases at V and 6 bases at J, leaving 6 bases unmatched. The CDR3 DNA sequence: TGTGCCACCAGTGAGACAGGGGAGAGGGCCGGGGAGCTGTTTTTT. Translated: CATSETGERAGELFF.

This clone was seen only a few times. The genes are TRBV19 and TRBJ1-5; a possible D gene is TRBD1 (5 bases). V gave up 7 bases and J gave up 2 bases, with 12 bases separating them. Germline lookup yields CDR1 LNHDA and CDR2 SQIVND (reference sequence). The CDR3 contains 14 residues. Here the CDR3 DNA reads TGTGCCAGTACGTTCGGGGGAGGCAATCAGCCCCAGCATTTT. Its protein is CASTFGGGNQPQHF.

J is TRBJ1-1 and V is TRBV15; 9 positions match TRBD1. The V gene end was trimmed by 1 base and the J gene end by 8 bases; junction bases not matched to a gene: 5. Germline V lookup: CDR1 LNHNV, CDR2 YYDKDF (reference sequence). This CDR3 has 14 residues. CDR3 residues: CATSRGETGGEAFF. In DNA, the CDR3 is TGTGCCACCAGCAGAGGTGAGACAGGGGGGGAAGCTTTCTTT.

DNA for the CDR3: TGTGCCAGCAGCTTATACAGGGAATATGGCTACACCTTC. Its protein product is CASSLYREYGYTF. The chain employs TRBV5-8 and TRBJ1-2; perhaps TRBD1 as D (6 bases). Trimming left V 2 bases short and J 5 bases short, with 10 bases between. The germline V gene encodes CDR1 SGHTS and CDR2 YDEGEE. The CDR3 runs to 13 residues.

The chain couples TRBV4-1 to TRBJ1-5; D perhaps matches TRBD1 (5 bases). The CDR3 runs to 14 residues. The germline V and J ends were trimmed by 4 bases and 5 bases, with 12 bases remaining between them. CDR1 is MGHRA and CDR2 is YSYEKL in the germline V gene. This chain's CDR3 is CASSRGTAYQPQHF. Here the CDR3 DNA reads TGCGCCAGCAGCCGCGGGACGGCCTATCAGCCCCAGCATTTT.

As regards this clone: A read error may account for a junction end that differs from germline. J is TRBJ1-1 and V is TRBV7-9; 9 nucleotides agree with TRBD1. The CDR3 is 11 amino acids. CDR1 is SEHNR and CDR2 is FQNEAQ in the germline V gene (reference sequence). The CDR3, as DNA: TGCAAGGACAGGGGCGGGTCCGAAGCTTTCTTT. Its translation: CKDRGGSEAFF. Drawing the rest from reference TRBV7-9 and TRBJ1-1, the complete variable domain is DTGVSQNPRHKITKRGQNVTFRCDPISEHNRLYWYRQTLGQGPEFLTYFQNEAQLEKSRLLSDRFSAERPKGSFSTLEIQRTEQGDSAMYLCKDRGGSEAFFGQGTRLTVV.